Presented here are 2 T cell receptor beta chains from one specimen sequenced in a study of T cell responses to AZD1222 COVID-19 vaccine. Generated by immunoSEQ multiplex PCR, the TCRdb table keeps only in-frame clones and is missing some. This repertoire shows some 150,000 clones, around 90% found once; its top ten account for 4.4%. The input for sequencing was peripheral blood, taken on day 0 of MenACWY control vaccination. The receptor set was obtained from an adult in good health.

The gene calls are TRBV21-1 and TRBJ2-1; TRBD1 is the table's D call and was not checked against the DNA. TRBV21-1 is tagged as a pseudogene. This CDR3 spans 13 amino acids. CDR3 loop: CASSPGQDNEQFF. The CDR3, as DNA: TGTGCCAGCAGCCCGGGACAGGACAATGAGCAGTTCTTC.

This chain links TRBV7-9 with TRBJ2-2; D is perhaps TRBD2 (5 bases). Trimming removed 5 bases from V and 5 bases from J, with 15 bases in between. This CDR3 has 15 amino acids. Germline assignment: CDR1 SEHNR and CDR2 FQNEAQ (reference sequence). CDR3 nucleotides: TGTGCCAGCAGCACTAGTCCTGACGTGACCGGGGAGCTGTTTTTT. It translates to CASSTSPDVTGELFF.